These T cell receptor beta chains were read from a single sample in a study of regulatory T cells in long-lasting Graves disease. TCRdb recomputed calls from the multiplex PCR reads with MiXCR, one row per CDR3 protein. The table lists under 350,000 distinct CDR3 sequences, more than 20% of them singletons, with about 61% in the top ten. Sequences were derived from peripheral blood mononuclear cells (PBMCs), sampled when the disease was refractory, from a patient treated with antithyroid drugs. The receptors shown here come from a female donor with Graves disease. CDR3s include the opening cysteine and the closing phenylalanine or tryptophan.

CDR3 length,V gene,J gene,CDR3 protein
15,TRBV5-6,TRBJ1-5,CASSFGQGSNQPQHF
14,TRBV11-2,TRBJ2-7,CASSPRDGPYEQYF
10,TRBV27,TRBJ2-7,CASHSYEQYF
14,TRBV2,TRBJ1-5,CASSGAGGNQPQHF
18,TRBV3-1,TRBJ2-2,CASSPRTSGRPNTGELFF
15,TRBV7-2,TRBJ2-2,CASSTRTGVTGELFF
13,TRBV20-1,TRBJ2-5,CSAMSGGEETQYF
14,TRBV28,TRBJ1-6,CATDRDGDNSPLHF
11,TRBV6-2/TRBV6-3,TRBJ2-7,CASSYRHKQYF
14,TRBV24-1,TRBJ2-7,CATSASGKTYEQYF
12,TRBV15,TRBJ2-5,CATSRGSETQYF
18,TRBV6-2/TRBV6-3,TRBJ1-1,CASSYETANPGVNTEAFF
13,TRBV6-2/TRBV6-3,TRBJ2-7,CASSSGDGPSPDF
14,TRBV19,TRBJ2-5,CATRSSVGAETQYF
13,TRBV5-4,TRBJ2-7,CASSLNSPSEQYF
15,TRBV7-3,TRBJ1-3,CASSQTGGSGNTIYF
13,TRBV7-3,TRBJ2-5,CASRLDSQETQYF
16,TRBV9,TRBJ2-1,CASSVDPTGVYSEQFF
15,TRBV7-9,TRBJ2-1,CASSLVSLRVGEQFF
16,TRBV6-5,TRBJ1-5,CASSYWTRRSNQPQHF
14,TRBV28,TRBJ2-2,CASSLRIGAGELFF
17,TRBV7-8,TRBJ1-6,CASSLGAGHRSGSPLHF
14,TRBV12-3/TRBV12-4,TRBJ2-5,CASSIGETQGTQYF
11,TRBV12-5,TRBJ1-2,CASSGGEGYTF
16,TRBV15,TRBJ2-7,CATSRDLGTSGSEQYF
13,TRBV2,TRBJ1-4,CASGREIEEKLFF
20,TRBV11-2,TRBJ1-3,CASSFSPYPRTSPQGNTIYF
16,TRBV5-1,TRBJ1-2,CASSLALGDRAGGYTF
12,TRBV28,TRBJ1-6,CASRLTDSPLHF
18,TRBV11-2,TRBJ1-2,CASSLAGGALPPNYGYTF
11,TRBV12-3/TRBV12-4,TRBJ2-1,CATQRGYFNQF
14,TRBV7-2,TRBJ1-5,CASSLNSHNQPQHF
15,TRBV28,TRBJ2-4,CASSLTAGGENIQYF
14,TRBV3-1,TRBJ2-3,CASSRTLGADTQYF
17,TRBV6-1,TRBJ1-5,CASSEAHGPGSNQPQHF
16,TRBV28,TRBJ2-7,CASSPVPSITIYEQYF
14,TRBV15,TRBJ1-1,CATSNWLPNTEAFF
14,TRBV5-1,TRBJ2-7,CASSLEVRGSEQYF
24,TRBV28,TRBJ1-2,CASSFKNLIHSRGRILTYDYGYTF
17,TRBV20-1,TRBJ2-1,CSARELAGTSSYNEQFF
13,TRBV6-1,TRBJ2-3,CASRRQGVDTQYF
12,TRBV19,TRBJ1-1,CASSSGILEAFF
14,TRBV6-2/TRBV6-3,TRBJ2-2,CASSYGGGGGELFF
15,TRBV7-2,TRBJ1-6,CASSLRDRDLSPLHF
15,TRBV27,TRBJ1-2,CASRPLKTSSYGYTF
13,TRBV10-3,TRBJ1-5,CAIRVVGGQPQHF